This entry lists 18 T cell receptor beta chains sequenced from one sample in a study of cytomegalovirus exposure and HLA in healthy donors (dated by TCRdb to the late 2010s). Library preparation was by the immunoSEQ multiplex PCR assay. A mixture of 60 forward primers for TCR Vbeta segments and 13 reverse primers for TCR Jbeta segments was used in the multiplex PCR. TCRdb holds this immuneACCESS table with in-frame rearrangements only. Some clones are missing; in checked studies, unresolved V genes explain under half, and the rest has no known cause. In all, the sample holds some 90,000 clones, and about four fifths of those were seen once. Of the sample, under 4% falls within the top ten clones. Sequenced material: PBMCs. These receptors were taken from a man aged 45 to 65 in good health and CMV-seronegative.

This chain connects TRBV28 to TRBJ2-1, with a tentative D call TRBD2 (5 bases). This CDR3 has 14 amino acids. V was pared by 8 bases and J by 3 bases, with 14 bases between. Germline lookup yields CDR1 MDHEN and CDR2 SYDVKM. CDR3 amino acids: CASYPGTHYNEQFF. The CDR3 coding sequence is TGTGCCAGCTATCCGGGAACTCACTACAATGAGCAGTTCTTC.

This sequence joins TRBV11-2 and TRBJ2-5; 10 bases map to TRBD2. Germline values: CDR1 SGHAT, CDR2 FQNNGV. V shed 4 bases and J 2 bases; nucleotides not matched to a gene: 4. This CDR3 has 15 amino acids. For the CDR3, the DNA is TGTGCCAGCAGCTCGACTAGCGGGCTGCAAGAGACCCAGTACTTC. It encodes CASSSTSGLQETQYF.

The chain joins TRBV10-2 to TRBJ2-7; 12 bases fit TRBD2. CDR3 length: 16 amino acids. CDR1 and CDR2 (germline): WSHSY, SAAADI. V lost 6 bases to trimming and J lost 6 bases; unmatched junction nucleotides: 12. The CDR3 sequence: CASRAPSSGRAGEQYF. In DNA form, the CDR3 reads TGCGCCAGCAGGGCCCCGTCTAGCGGGAGGGCCGGCGAGCAGTACTTC.

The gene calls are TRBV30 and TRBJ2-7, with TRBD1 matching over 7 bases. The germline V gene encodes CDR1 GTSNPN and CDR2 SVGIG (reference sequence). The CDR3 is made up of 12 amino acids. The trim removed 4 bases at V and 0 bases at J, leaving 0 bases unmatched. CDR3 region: CAWTGGSYEQYF. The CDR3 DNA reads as TGTGCCTGGACAGGGGGCTCCTACGAGCAGTACTTC.

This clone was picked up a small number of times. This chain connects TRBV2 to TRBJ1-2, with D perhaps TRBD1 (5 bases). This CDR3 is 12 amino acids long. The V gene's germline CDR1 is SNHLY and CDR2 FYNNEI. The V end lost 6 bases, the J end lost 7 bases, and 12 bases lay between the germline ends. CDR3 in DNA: TGTGCCAGCAGCCCAGGGATGAGTGGCTACACCTTC. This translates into CASSPGMSGYTF.

For the CDR3, the DNA is TGCGCCAGCAGCCAAGATCGGGGGACCGGGGAGCTGTTTTTT. It codes for CASSQDRGTGELFF. The chain carries TRBV4-3 and TRBJ2-2; perhaps TRBD2 as D (6 bases). Trimming pared 0 bases from V and 5 bases from J, leaving 7 bases between. The length of the CDR3 is 14 residues. Germline V lookup: CDR1 LGHNA, CDR2 YSLEER.

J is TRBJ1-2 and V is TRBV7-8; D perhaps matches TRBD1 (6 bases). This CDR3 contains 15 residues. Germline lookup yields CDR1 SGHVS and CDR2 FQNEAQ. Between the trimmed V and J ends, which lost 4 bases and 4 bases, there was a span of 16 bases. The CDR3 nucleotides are TGTGCCAGCAGCTCCGACAGGCCCCGGGGCTATGGCTACACCTTC. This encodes CASSSDRPRGYGYTF.

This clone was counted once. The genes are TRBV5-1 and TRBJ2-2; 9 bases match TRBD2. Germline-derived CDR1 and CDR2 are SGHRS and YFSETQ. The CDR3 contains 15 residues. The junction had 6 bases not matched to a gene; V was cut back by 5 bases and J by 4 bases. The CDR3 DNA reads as TGCGCCAGCAGGGGTAGCGGGAGTAGCACCGGGGAGCTGTTTTTT. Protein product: CASRGSGSSTGELFF.

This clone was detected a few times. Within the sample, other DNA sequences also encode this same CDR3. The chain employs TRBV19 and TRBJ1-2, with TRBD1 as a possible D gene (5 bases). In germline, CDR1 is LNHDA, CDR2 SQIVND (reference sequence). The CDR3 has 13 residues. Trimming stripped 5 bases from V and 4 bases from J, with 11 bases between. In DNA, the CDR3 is TGTGCCAGTAGTCCTCAGGGAGGCTATGGCTACACCTTC. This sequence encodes CASSPQGGYGYTF.

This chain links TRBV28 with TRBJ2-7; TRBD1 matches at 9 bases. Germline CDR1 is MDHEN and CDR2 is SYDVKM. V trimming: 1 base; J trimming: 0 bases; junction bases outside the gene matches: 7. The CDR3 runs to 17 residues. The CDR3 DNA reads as TGTGCCAGCAGTTTATCTCAGGGACAGGGATCCTCCTACGAGCAGTACTTC. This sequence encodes CASSLSQGQGSSYEQYF. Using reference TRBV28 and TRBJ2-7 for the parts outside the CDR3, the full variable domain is DVKVTQSSRYLVKRTGEKVFLECVQDMDHENMFWYRQDPGLGLRLIYFSYDVKMKEKGDIPEGYSVSREKKERFSLILESASTNQTSMYLCASSLSQGQGSSYEQYFGPGTRLTVT.

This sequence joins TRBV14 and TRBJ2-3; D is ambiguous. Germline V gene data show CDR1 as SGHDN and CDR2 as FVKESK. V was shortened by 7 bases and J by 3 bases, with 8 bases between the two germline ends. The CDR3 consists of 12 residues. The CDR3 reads CASNFATDTQYF. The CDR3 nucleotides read TGTGCCAGCAACTTTGCTACAGATACGCAGTATTTT.

CDR3 in DNA: TGTGCCACCAGCAGAGATTTGGGGACAGCGAACACCGGGGAGCTGTTTTTT. It encodes CATSRDLGTANTGELFF. The genes are TRBV15 and TRBJ2-2; TRBD1 agrees at 7 bases. Germline assignment: CDR1 LNHNV and CDR2 YYDKDF (reference sequence). V lost 0 bases to trimming and J lost 0 bases; unmatched junction nucleotides: 4. The CDR3 is 17 amino acids.

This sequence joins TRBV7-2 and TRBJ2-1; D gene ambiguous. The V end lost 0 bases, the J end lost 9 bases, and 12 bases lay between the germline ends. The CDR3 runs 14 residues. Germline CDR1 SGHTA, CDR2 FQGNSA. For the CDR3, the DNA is TGTGCCAGCAGCTTAGCGCAGGCCGCCGCTGAGCAGTTCTTC. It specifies CASSLAQAAAEQFF.

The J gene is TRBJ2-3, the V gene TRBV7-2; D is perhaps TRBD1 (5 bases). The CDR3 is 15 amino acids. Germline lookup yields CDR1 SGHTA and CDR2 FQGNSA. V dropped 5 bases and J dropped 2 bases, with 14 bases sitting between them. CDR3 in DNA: TGTGCCAGCAGCCAGTATAGGGGTCCCACAGATACGCAGTATTTT. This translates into CASSQYRGPTDTQYF.

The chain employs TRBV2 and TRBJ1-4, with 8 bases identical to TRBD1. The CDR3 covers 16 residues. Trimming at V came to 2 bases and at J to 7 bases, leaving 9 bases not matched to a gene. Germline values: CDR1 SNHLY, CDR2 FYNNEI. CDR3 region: CASSELGGQEGEKLFF. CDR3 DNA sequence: TGTGCCAGCAGTGAATTGGGGGGACAGGAGGGTGAAAAACTGTTTTTT.

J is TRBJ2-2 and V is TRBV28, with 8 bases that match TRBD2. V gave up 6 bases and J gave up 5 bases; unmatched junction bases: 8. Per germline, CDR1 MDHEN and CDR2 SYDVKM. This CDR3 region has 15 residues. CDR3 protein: CASRAGALGTGELFF. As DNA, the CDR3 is TGTGCCAGCAGAGCGGGGGCTTTAGGGACCGGGGAGCTGTTTTTT. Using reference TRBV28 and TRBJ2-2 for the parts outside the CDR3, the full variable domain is DVKVTQSSRYLVKRTGEKVFLECVQDMDHENMFWYRQDPGLGLRLIYFSYDVKMKEKGDIPEGYSVSREKKERFSLILESASTNQTSMYLCASRAGALGTGELFFGEGSRLTVL.

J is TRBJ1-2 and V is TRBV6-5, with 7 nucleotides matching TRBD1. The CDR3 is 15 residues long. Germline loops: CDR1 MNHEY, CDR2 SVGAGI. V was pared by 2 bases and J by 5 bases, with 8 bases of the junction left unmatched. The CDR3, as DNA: TGTGCCAGCAGTTACCGCCGGGACAGCCCTTATGGCTACACCTTC. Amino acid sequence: CASSYRRDSPYGYTF.

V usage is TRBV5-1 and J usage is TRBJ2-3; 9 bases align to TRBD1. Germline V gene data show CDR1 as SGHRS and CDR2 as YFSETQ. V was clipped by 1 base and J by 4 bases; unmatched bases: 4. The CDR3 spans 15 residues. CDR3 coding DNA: TGCGCCAGCAGCTTGCAAGGACAGGGGCCAGATACGCAGTATTTT. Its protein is CASSLQGQGPDTQYF.